These 32 T cell receptor beta chains originate from one sample sequenced in a study of shared clonotypes between healthy human individuals. The assay was immunoSEQ multiplex PCR, and TCRdb's table has in-frame clones only and misses some. The repertoire holds over 1.4 million clones, with approximately 96% as singletons. Source material: naive CD4+ T cells sorted from blood. Subset meaning: CD45RA+ positively selected. The receptors come from a man aged 25-45 years in good health.

This clone was seen only once. The chain combines TRBV30 with TRBJ2-2; 7 bases map to TRBD2. V trimming: 0 bases; J trimming: 5 bases; junction bases outside the gene matches: 6. Per the germline V gene, CDR1 is GTSNPN and CDR2 is SVGIG (reference sequence). The CDR3 contains 15 residues. CDR3 DNA: TGTGCCTGGAGTGTAGGGAGGGGAGGGACCGGGGAGCTGTTTTTT. Protein sequence: CAWSVGRGGTGELFF.

This chain connects TRBV9 to TRBJ2-3; TRBD2 matches at 9 bases. The CDR3 runs 17 residues. Trimming took 4 bases from V and 2 from J; bases not matched to a gene: 11. CDR1 and CDR2 (germline): SGDLS, YYNGEE. The CDR3 spells CASSPRSTSGITDTQYF. The CDR3 nucleotides are TGTGCCAGCAGCCCCAGGTCGACTAGCGGCATCACAGATACGCAGTATTTT. Full variable domain (missing parts from reference TRBV9 and TRBJ2-3): DSGVTQTPKHLITATGQRVTLRCSPRSGDLSVYWYQQSLDQGLQFLIQYYNGEERAKGNILERFSAQQFPDLHSELNLSSLELGDSALYFCASSPRSTSGITDTQYFGPGTRLTVL.

The chain couples TRBV5-1 to TRBJ2-3; 10 nucleotides match TRBD2. CDR1 SGHRS and CDR2 YFSETQ come from the germline V gene. With V trimmed by 4 bases and J by 4 bases, 9 bases remained unmatched. This CDR3 contains 16 residues. CDR3 sequence: CASSPGLAVDSDTQYF. CDR3 bases: TGCGCCAGCAGCCCTGGACTAGCGGTGGATTCAGATACGCAGTATTTT.

The gene calls are TRBV6-1 and TRBJ2-7; TRBD1 matches at 8 bases. Germline V lookup: CDR1 MNHNS, CDR2 SASEGT. The J segment lost 3 bases and the V segment lost 1 base, leaving 11 bases of the junction unmatched. This CDR3 spans 17 amino acids. The CDR3 here is CASSEVLGQGINYEQYF. DNA of the CDR3: TGTGCCAGCAGTGAAGTACTAGGACAGGGTATAAACTACGAGCAGTACTTC.

This chain uses TRBV5-6 with TRBJ1-2; TRBD1 is a possible D gene (5 bases). Trimming took 5 bases from V and 8 from J, leaving 16 bases between them. CDR1 and CDR2 from the germline V gene are SGHDT and YYEEEE. This CDR3 comprises 13 residues. The chain's CDR3 is CASRLDISRGYTF. DNA of the CDR3: TGTGCCAGCAGACTGGACATTTCGAGGGGCTACACCTTC.

This chain joins TRBV6-1 and TRBJ1-3; D unclear. Trimming took off 4 bases at V and 0 bases at J, with 10 bases between the two ends. The germline V gene has CDR1 MNHNS and CDR2 SASEGT. The length of the CDR3 is 15 residues. The chain's CDR3 is CASSVSIDSGNTIYF. The CDR3 bases are TGTGCCAGCAGTGTTTCGATTGACTCTGGAAACACCATATATTTT.

This chain uses TRBV28 with TRBJ1-5, with 7 positions matching TRBD1. Per the germline V gene, CDR1 is MDHEN and CDR2 is SYDVKM. This CDR3 spans 15 amino acids. V dropped 3 bases and J dropped 5; count of bases not matched to a gene: 7. CDR3 bases: TGTGCCAGCAGTTTCCCGGACAGGCGGGATCAGCCCCAGCATTTT. It specifies CASSFPDRRDQPQHF.

The V call is TRBV7-2, the J call TRBJ1-1, with 7 bases matching TRBD1. This CDR3 has 15 amino acids. The V segment lost 1 base and the J segment 4 bases; nucleotides outside the gene matches: 6. Per germline, CDR1 SGHTA and CDR2 FQGNSA. CDR3 sequence: CASSLGSRGRTEAFF. The CDR3, as DNA: TGTGCCAGCAGCTTAGGCTCTAGGGGGCGCACTGAAGCTTTCTTT.

The rearrangement uses TRBV10-2 and TRBJ2-1, with D tentatively TRBD2 (6 bases). The CDR3 runs 16 residues. Trimming removed 6 bases from V and 5 bases from J, with 20 bases in between. Germline V gene data show CDR1 as WSHSY and CDR2 as SAAADI. CDR3: CASSPMWGEVDNEQFF. The CDR3 DNA is TGCGCCAGCAGCCCGATGTGGGGGGAGGTGGACAATGAGCAGTTCTTC.

In nucleotides, the CDR3 is TGTGCCAGCAGCTTTGGTCTAGCGGCCGTGGACGAGCAGTACTTC. It yields the protein CASSFGLAAVDEQYF. The chain recombines TRBV9 with TRBJ2-7; 7 nucleotides line up with TRBD2. Germline V gene data show CDR1 as SGDLS and CDR2 as YYNGEE. The V segment lost 4 bases and the J segment 5 bases; nucleotides outside the gene matches: 12. This CDR3 contains 15 residues. The whole variable domain, remainder taken from reference TRBV9 and TRBJ2-7, is DSGVTQTPKHLITATGQRVTLRCSPRSGDLSVYWYQQSLDQGLQFLIQYYNGEERAKGNILERFSAQQFPDLHSELNLSSLELGDSALYFCASSFGLAAVDEQYFGPGTRLTVT.

The rearrangement links TRBV28 to TRBJ2-2; the D gene could be TRBD1 or TRBD2 (5 bases each). This CDR3 is 13 amino acids long. V lost 7 bases and J 6 bases, leaving 12 bases between the germline ends. Germline values: CDR1 MDHEN, CDR2 SYDVKM. As DNA, the CDR3 is TGTGCCAGCAATGTACCGGGACCCGGGGAGCTGTTTTTT. Encoded protein: CASNVPGPGELFF.

This clone was seen only once. The chain carries TRBV29-1 and TRBJ2-7; 8 bases align to TRBD1. The CDR3 has 12 residues. Germline V CDR1 and CDR2: SQVTM, ANQGSEA. V was clipped by 4 bases and J by 5 bases; unmatched bases: 4. The CDR3 nucleotides are TGCAGCGTTGTGACAGGGGTCGACGAGCAGTACTTC. This gives the protein CSVVTGVDEQYF.

The chain combines TRBV11-3 with TRBJ1-2; D is uncertain. CDR3 length: 16 residues. V lost 2 bases, J lost 2 bases, and 15 bases lay in between. Germline CDR1 SGHNT, CDR2 YENEEA. CDR3 nucleotides: TGTGCCAGCAGCTTAACAACCTTGTCGCAGAACTATGGCTACACCTTC. It encodes CASSLTTLSQNYGYTF. Based on the CDR3 plus reference TRBV11-3 and TRBJ1-2, the full variable domain is EAGVVQSPRYKIIEKKQPVAFWCNPISGHNTLYWYLQNLGQGPELLIRYENEEAVDDSQLPKDRFSAERLKGVDSTLKIQPAELGDSAVYLCASSLTTLSQNYGYTFGSGTRLTVV.

The chain has TRBV10-1 and TRBJ2-1, with TRBD1 matching 9 bases. V dropped 4 bases and J dropped 7; count of bases not matched to a gene: 8. The CDR3 covers 15 residues. Germline-derived CDR1 and CDR2 are WNHNN and SYGVQD (reference sequence). Here the CDR3 reads CASSGLDRGENEQFF. The CDR3 nucleotides are TGCGCCAGCAGTGGACTGGACAGGGGTGAGAATGAGCAGTTCTTC.

The rearrangement joins TRBV2 to TRBJ1-2; 12 nucleotides align to TRBD1. The V and J ends lost 6 bases and 7 bases, in that order; junction bases with no gene match: 9. The CDR3 has 15 amino acids. Germline lookup yields CDR1 SNHLY and CDR2 FYNNEI. The CDR3 sequence: CASRGDRGQGGGYTF. DNA for the CDR3: TGTGCCAGCAGGGGGGACAGGGGGCAAGGAGGTGGCTACACCTTC.

The chain combines TRBV28 with TRBJ2-2, with TRBD2 as a possible D gene (6 bases). Looked up from germline, CDR1 is MDHEN and CDR2 is SYDVKM. Trimming took 2 bases from V and 0 from J, leaving 13 bases between them. The CDR3 consists of 17 residues. As DNA, the CDR3 is TGTGCCAGCAGTTTACCCTTGGGACTGTCGAACACCGGGGAGCTGTTTTTT. This gives the protein CASSLPLGLSNTGELFF.

The V and J genes are TRBV7-3 and TRBJ2-1; TRBD1 aligns across 8 bases. Germline trimming cut 5 bases from V and 4 bases from J; bases unmatched to any gene: 7. The germline CDR1 and CDR2 sequences are SGHTA and FQGTGA. This CDR3 spans 15 amino acids. Here the CDR3 DNA reads TGTGCCAGCAGCCAAAACAGGGGGACATACAATGAGCAGTTCTTC. Its protein is CASSQNRGTYNEQFF.

This CDR3 reads CASSDPRGSSYNEQFF. CDR3 bases: TGTGCCAGCAGCGACCCGCGGGGAAGCTCCTACAATGAGCAGTTCTTC. The rearrangement links TRBV2 to TRBJ2-1; D might be TRBD2 (6 bases). In germline, CDR1 is SNHLY, CDR2 FYNNEI. The CDR3 runs 16 residues. Between the trimmed V and J ends, which lost 6 bases and 0 bases, there was a span of 15 bases.

V is TRBV7-8 and J is TRBJ2-7; 8 bases match TRBD2. The germline CDR1 and CDR2 sequences are SGHVS and FQNEAQ. V dropped 5 bases and J dropped 7; count of bases not matched to a gene: 13. This CDR3 comprises 15 residues. The CDR3 here is CASSPSGLGAEEQYF. DNA for the CDR3: TGTGCCAGCAGCCCCTCGGGACTAGGAGCGGAGGAGCAGTACTTC.

The chain carries TRBV29-1 and TRBJ1-1, with a weak D call TRBD1 (6 bases). This CDR3 spans 15 amino acids. V was trimmed by 7 bases and J by 6 bases, leaving 24 bases between them. Germline CDR1 is SQVTM and CDR2 is ANQGSEA. In DNA, the CDR3 is TGCAGCGCCCGGGGGGGCGCGGGGGCAAAGGCTGAAGCTTTCTTT. Its translation is CSARGGAGAKAEAFF.

V and J are TRBV7-2 and TRBJ2-2, with D hard to call. Germline assignment: CDR1 SGHTA and CDR2 FQGNSA. V was pared by 3 bases and J by 6 bases, with 8 bases between. The CDR3 is 13 amino acids. Here the CDR3 DNA reads TGTGCCAGCAGCTTGGCTAGGCCCGGGGAGCTGTTTTTT. Translated, it gives CASSLARPGELFF.

The chain recombines TRBV9 with TRBJ1-3; 8 nucleotides agree with TRBD1. With 0 bases clipped from V and 0 bases from J, the junction kept 5 bases outside the gene matches. Germline CDR1 SGDLS, CDR2 YYNGEE. The CDR3 runs to 17 residues. CDR3 region: CASSVAPGGNSGNTIYF. CDR3 nucleotides: TGTGCCAGCAGCGTAGCACCAGGGGGCAACTCTGGAAACACCATATATTTT.

The V call is TRBV29-1, the J call TRBJ2-3; possibly TRBD2 for D (6 bases). The CDR3 extends over 15 amino acids. Germline CDR1 SQVTM, CDR2 ANQGSEA. V gave up 5 bases and J gave up 4 bases, with 19 bases separating them. The CDR3 DNA sequence: TGCAGCGTTTTGGGACTCGACAGAAGCCCAGATACGCAGTATTTT. It specifies CSVLGLDRSPDTQYF.

The J gene is TRBJ2-3, the V gene TRBV7-9, with unresolved D. Trimming took off 3 bases at V and 5 bases at J, with 9 bases between the two ends. This CDR3 has 13 residues. The germline CDR1 and CDR2 sequences are SEHNR and FQNEAQ (reference sequence). The CDR3 reads CASSFNPLDTQYF. The CDR3 DNA reads TGTGCCAGCAGCTTCAATCCCTTAGATACGCAGTATTTT.

The chain links TRBV5-4 to TRBJ1-2; the match to TRBD1 covers 7 bases. The V and J ends lost 4 bases and 4 bases, in that order; junction bases with no gene match: 4. Germline values: CDR1 SGHNT, CDR2 YYREEE (reference sequence). The length of the CDR3 is 13 residues. CDR3 coding DNA: TGTGCCAGCAGCCCGGGGACAGCCTATGGCTACACCTTC. The encoded protein is CASSPGTAYGYTF.

V is TRBV19 and J is TRBJ2-7; perhaps TRBD1 as D (6 bases). CDR1 and CDR2 (germline): LNHDA, SQIVND (reference sequence). The V end was cut by 3 bases, the J end by 6 bases, with 24 bases between. CDR3 length: 17 residues. CDR3 nucleotides: TGTGCCAGTAGTATCTTCTTAGGCCCTACAGGGACCGTCGAGCAGTACTTC. It encodes CASSIFLGPTGTVEQYF.

The chain couples TRBV20-1 to TRBJ2-1, with D tentatively TRBD2 (6 bases). The V gene lost 6 bases and the J gene lost 14 bases, with 14 bases spanning the gap. The CDR3 is made up of 10 amino acids. Germline values: CDR1 DFQATT, CDR2 SNEGSKA (reference sequence). The CDR3 nucleotides read TGCAGTGCCTACCACCGCGGGGAGTTCTTC. Amino acid sequence: CSAYHRGEFF.

This chain joins TRBV27 and TRBJ2-3; no clear D. The ends were cut back, 5 bases at V and 2 bases at J, with 17 bases in the middle. Per germline, CDR1 MNHEY and CDR2 SMNVEV (reference sequence). The CDR3 runs 16 residues. CDR3 in DNA: TGTGCCAGCAGTATTGACTCCCTCCGGATCACAGATACGCAGTATTTT. Its translation: CASSIDSLRITDTQYF.

This chain joins TRBV9 and TRBJ1-3, with a possible D match to TRBD1 (5 bases). Looked up from germline, CDR1 is SGDLS and CDR2 is YYNGEE. This CDR3 has 15 residues. Trimming cost V 0 bases and J 4 bases, with 11 bases left between them. The CDR3 here is CASSVGLGQGNTIYF. The DNA of the CDR3 is TGTGCCAGCAGCGTAGGGTTGGGGCAAGGAAACACCATATATTTT.

A remark on this clone: This specimen includes other DNA sequences encoding the same CDR3. The V call is TRBV28, the J call TRBJ1-5, with D possibly being TRBD1 (5 bases). Germline V gives CDR1 MDHEN, CDR2 SYDVKM. V lost 1 base, J lost 5 bases, and 6 bases lay in between. The CDR3 is 13 residues long. CDR3: CASSLLGDQPQHF. The CDR3 nucleotides are TGTGCCAGCAGTTTATTAGGGGATCAGCCCCAGCATTTT.

The chain recombines TRBV6-6 with TRBJ2-4; no reliable D call. Deletions cut 7 bases from V and 7 bases from J, with 11 bases between. The CDR3 length is 12 residues. Germline CDR1 is MNHNY and CDR2 is SVGAGI (reference sequence). The CDR3 nucleotides read TGTGCCAGCAAAGCAGGCACGAACATTCAGTACTTC. As protein: CASKAGTNIQYF.

The chain combines TRBV6-4 with TRBJ1-5, with D possibly being TRBD1 (5 bases). Germline V gene sequence: CDR1 MRHNA, CDR2 SNTAGT. V dropped 6 bases and J dropped 0 bases, with 6 bases sitting between them. CDR3 length equals 13 residues. The CDR3 DNA reads TGTGCCAGCAGGGGGCGTAGCAATCAGCCCCAGCATTTT. Translation gives CASRGRSNQPQHF.